One T cell receptor (beta chain) is described in this entry. Its specificity is not known. Sequencing used immunoSEQ multiplex PCR; TCRdb keeps in-frame clones, though not all of them. The table records some 130,000 clones, approximately 90% of them present only once. The entry originates in a study of T cell responses to AZD1222 COVID-19 vaccine. Study-level findings and limits: Vaccine-associated CD4 TCRs spanned spike, dominant at 160-218 and 743-854. Clonal diversity may have been underestimated in mostly white British donors. Nearly half of spike-specific TCRs reportedly go after variant regions that carry no mutations.

Second-dose timings of about 4 or about 12 weeks were pooled. The CDR3 runs 16 residues. The germline gives CDR1 SQVTM, CDR2 ANQGSEA. Trimming pared 4 bases from V and 1 base from J, leaving 17 bases between. The clonotype originates from an adult who received the AZD1222 COVID-19 vaccine. V gene TRBV29-1 combines with J gene TRBJ2-1; D might be TRBD2 (6 bases). Sequenced material: peripheral blood, taken 28 days after the second AZD1222 dose. CDR3 nucleotide sequence: TGCAGCGTTGTGGTAGGGGAGGTCAGTTCCTACAATGAGCAGTTCTTC. Translating gives CSVVVGEVSSYNEQFF.